A selection of T cell receptor beta chains follows, all from one sample in a study of T cell clonotyping in hematopoietic cell transplantation. TCRdb's copy holds only in-frame clones and misses some; the assay was immunoSEQ multiplex PCR. The sample records 13,000 to 15,000 clones, approximately 97% being singletons. The sequences come from peripheral blood mononuclear cells, collected 30 days after allogeneic stem cell transplant. These receptors all come from a female patient aged 50 to 65 who had an allogeneic stem cell transplant from an unrelated donor, so T cells may come from the graft donor. Some clones in this sample may be carry-over from other donors' samples. The CDR3 runs from the conserved cysteine through the conserved F or W. D genes are given only for firm matches. Rows may omit the clone size; those that give it use once, few, many or a size class.

v_call: TRBV2
clone_size: NA
j_call: TRBJ1-2
d_call: NA
cdr3_nt: TGTGCCAGCAGTTCCCCAGAGGTGCGTGGCTACACCTTC
cdr3_aa: CASSSPEVRGYTF

v_call: TRBV5-1
clone_size: NA
j_call: TRBJ1-5
d_call: NA
cdr3_nt: TGCGCCAGCAGCTTGAACGGGGGCAATCAGCCCCAGCATTTT
cdr3_aa: CASSLNGGNQPQHF

v_call: TRBV18
clone_size: NA
j_call: TRBJ1-5
d_call: NA
cdr3_nt: TGTGCCAGCTCACCGGGGCAGACTGGAATTCAGCCCCAGCATTTT
cdr3_aa: CASSPGQTGIQPQHF

v_call: TRBV19
clone_size: NA
j_call: TRBJ1-1
d_call: TRBD1
cdr3_nt: TGTGCCAGTAGTAAGGACAGGGGCCGTGAAGCTTTCTTT
cdr3_aa: CASSKDRGREAFF

v_call: TRBV7-3
clone_size: NA
j_call: TRBJ2-1
d_call: NA
cdr3_nt: TGTGCCAGCACCCTTAGGGCGGGAAGCAATGAGCAGTTCTTC
cdr3_aa: CASTLRAGSNEQFF

v_call: TRBV6-1
clone_size: NA
j_call: TRBJ1-2
d_call: NA
cdr3_nt: TGTGCCAGCAGTGTAGGAGCTAACTATGGCTACACCTTC
cdr3_aa: CASSVGANYGYTF

v_call: TRBV30
clone_size: NA
j_call: TRBJ2-3
d_call: NA
cdr3_nt: TGTGCCTGGAGTGTAGGCCGGGCCCCAGATACGCAGTATTTT
cdr3_aa: CAWSVGRAPDTQYF

v_call: TRBV7-2
clone_size: NA
j_call: TRBJ2-2
d_call: NA
cdr3_nt: TGTGCCAGCAGCGTGGCCCGGGACATTTTTTACACCGGGGAGCTGTTTTTT
cdr3_aa: CASSVARDIFYTGELFF

v_call: TRBV19
clone_size: NA
j_call: TRBJ1-1
d_call: TRBD1
cdr3_nt: TGTGCCAGTAGTTCATACAGGGGTACTGAAGCTTTCTTT
cdr3_aa: CASSSYRGTEAFF

v_call: TRBV19
clone_size: NA
j_call: TRBJ1-3
d_call: NA
cdr3_nt: TGTGCCAGTAGTATAGATCGGCAGCCTGGAAACACCATATATTTT
cdr3_aa: CASSIDRQPGNTIYF

v_call: TRBV30
clone_size: NA
j_call: TRBJ1-6
d_call: NA
cdr3_nt: TGTGCCTGGAGTACCAGGGAATGGCAGGGCAGTTCACCCCTCCACTTT
cdr3_aa: CAWSTREWQGSSPLHF

v_call: TRBV5-4
clone_size: NA
j_call: TRBJ2-5
d_call: NA
cdr3_nt: TGTGCCAGCAGCCTCCGGACCCGTGAGATAGAGACCCAGTACTTC
cdr3_aa: CASSLRTREIETQYF

v_call: TRBV1
clone_size: NA
j_call: TRBJ1-1
d_call: NA
cdr3_nt: TGCACCAGCAGCCAAGACATGAACACTGAAGCTTTCTTT
cdr3_aa: CTSSQDMNTEAFF

v_call: TRBV7-2
clone_size: NA
j_call: TRBJ1-1
d_call: NA
cdr3_nt: TGTGCCAGCAGCGCCCGGACAGCCTTAATGAACACTGAAGCTTTCTTT
cdr3_aa: CASSARTALMNTEAFF

v_call: TRBV2
clone_size: NA
j_call: TRBJ2-3
d_call: NA
cdr3_nt: TGTGCCAGCACAGGAGATACGCAGTATTTT
cdr3_aa: CASTGDTQYF

v_call: TRBV7-9
clone_size: NA
j_call: TRBJ2-3
d_call: NA
cdr3_nt: TGTGCCAGCAGCTTATTGTCGGATACGCAGTATTTT
cdr3_aa: CASSLLSDTQYF

v_call: TRBV30
clone_size: NA
j_call: TRBJ1-6
d_call: NA
cdr3_nt: TGTGCCTGGAGTGTTGGGCGCCTGGAAAATTCACCCCTCCACTTT
cdr3_aa: CAWSVGRLENSPLHF

v_call: TRBV18
clone_size: NA
j_call: TRBJ1-5
d_call: NA
cdr3_nt: TGTGCCAGCTCACCAGTACCTAATCAGCCCCAGCATTTT
cdr3_aa: CASSPVPNQPQHF

v_call: TRBV4-2
clone_size: NA
j_call: TRBJ2-1
d_call: TRBD2
cdr3_nt: TGTGCCAGCAGCCAAGGGGTAGCGGGGGAGTACAATGAGCAGTTCTTC
cdr3_aa: CASSQGVAGEYNEQFF

v_call: TRBV30
clone_size: NA
j_call: TRBJ1-2
d_call: NA
cdr3_nt: TGTGCCTGGTACGACAGGCCGGGCTATGGCTACACCTTC
cdr3_aa: CAWYDRPGYGYTF

v_call: TRBV2
clone_size: NA
j_call: TRBJ2-2
d_call: NA
cdr3_nt: TGTGCCAGCAGTGAAATTAGGGGGACGAACACCGGGGAGCTGTTTTTT
cdr3_aa: CASSEIRGTNTGELFF

v_call: TRBV6-5
clone_size: NA
j_call: TRBJ1-2
d_call: NA
cdr3_nt: TGTGCCAGCAGTTTCATGGGGGGAACCTATGGCTACACCTTC
cdr3_aa: CASSFMGGTYGYTF

v_call: TRBV2
clone_size: NA
j_call: TRBJ1-6
d_call: NA
cdr3_nt: TGTGCCAGCAGTGAAAGGTTTACATCACCCCTCCACTTT
cdr3_aa: CASSERFTSPLHF

v_call: TRBV19
clone_size: NA
j_call: TRBJ1-2
d_call: NA
cdr3_nt: TGTGCCAGTAGTATACCCATTGGGGGGAAAAGGGTCTATGGCTACACCTTC
cdr3_aa: CASSIPIGGKRVYGYTF

v_call: TRBV25-1
clone_size: once
j_call: TRBJ2-5
d_call: NA
cdr3_nt: TGTGCCAGCACTAGCAGCTCAACCCAGTACTTC
cdr3_aa: CASTSSSTQYF

v_call: TRBV5-6
clone_size: NA
j_call: TRBJ1-4
d_call: NA
cdr3_nt: TGTGCCAGCAGCTTGGGTTGGTTGTTGGCAACTAATGAAAAACTGTTTTTT
cdr3_aa: CASSLGWLLATNEKLFF

v_call: TRBV7-2
clone_size: NA
j_call: TRBJ1-5
d_call: TRBD1
cdr3_nt: TGTGCCAGCAGCTTAGCGGGACAGGGGAAGAATCAGCCCCAGCATTTT
cdr3_aa: CASSLAGQGKNQPQHF

v_call: TRBV20-1
clone_size: NA
j_call: TRBJ1-2
d_call: NA
cdr3_nt: TGCAGTGCTAGAGTCCCCGGCGGCTACACCTTC
cdr3_aa: CSARVPGGYTF

v_call: TRBV19
clone_size: NA
j_call: TRBJ1-5
d_call: NA
cdr3_nt: TGTGCCAGTAGTATTACCTACAGTAACAATCAGCCCCAGCATTTT
cdr3_aa: CASSITYSNNQPQHF

v_call: TRBV4-2
clone_size: NA
j_call: TRBJ2-1
d_call: NA
cdr3_nt: TGTGCCAGCAGCCAAGAGGTCTGGGGGGAAGTCGGGGGCGAGCAGTTCTTC
cdr3_aa: CASSQEVWGEVGGEQFF

v_call: TRBV5-1
clone_size: NA
j_call: TRBJ1-4
d_call: TRBD1
cdr3_nt: TGCGCCAGCAGTCCATCAGGGGGCCGGGAAAAACTGTTTTTT
cdr3_aa: CASSPSGGREKLFF

v_call: TRBV7-2
clone_size: NA
j_call: TRBJ2-2
d_call: NA
cdr3_nt: TGTGCCAGCAGCCGAGACAGTAACACCGGGGAGCTGTTTTTT
cdr3_aa: CASSRDSNTGELFF

v_call: TRBV29-1
clone_size: NA
j_call: TRBJ1-2
d_call: NA
cdr3_nt: TGCAGCGTTGGAGGGGGTGGCTACACCTTC
cdr3_aa: CSVGGGGYTF

v_call: TRBV27
clone_size: NA
j_call: TRBJ1-2
d_call: NA
cdr3_nt: TGTGCCAGCAGTCCGAGGGTCAACTATGGCTACACCTTC
cdr3_aa: CASSPRVNYGYTF

v_call: TRBV11-3
clone_size: NA
j_call: TRBJ2-7
d_call: NA
cdr3_nt: TGTGCCAGCAGCTTAGGCAGGGCCGACGAGCAGTACTTC
cdr3_aa: CASSLGRADEQYF

v_call: TRBV2
clone_size: NA
j_call: TRBJ1-1
d_call: NA
cdr3_nt: TGTGCCAGCAGTCAAGAAGGGCAGGACACTGAAGCTTTCTTT
cdr3_aa: CASSQEGQDTEAFF

v_call: TRBV7-2
clone_size: NA
j_call: TRBJ1-2
d_call: NA
cdr3_nt: TGTGCCAGCAGCTTAGGGGGCACGGGAGGCTACACCTTC
cdr3_aa: CASSLGGTGGYTF

v_call: TRBV7-9
clone_size: NA
j_call: TRBJ2-7
d_call: NA
cdr3_nt: TGTGCCAGTTCCTTTGAATCCCGGGTCTACGAGCAGTACTTC
cdr3_aa: CASSFESRVYEQYF